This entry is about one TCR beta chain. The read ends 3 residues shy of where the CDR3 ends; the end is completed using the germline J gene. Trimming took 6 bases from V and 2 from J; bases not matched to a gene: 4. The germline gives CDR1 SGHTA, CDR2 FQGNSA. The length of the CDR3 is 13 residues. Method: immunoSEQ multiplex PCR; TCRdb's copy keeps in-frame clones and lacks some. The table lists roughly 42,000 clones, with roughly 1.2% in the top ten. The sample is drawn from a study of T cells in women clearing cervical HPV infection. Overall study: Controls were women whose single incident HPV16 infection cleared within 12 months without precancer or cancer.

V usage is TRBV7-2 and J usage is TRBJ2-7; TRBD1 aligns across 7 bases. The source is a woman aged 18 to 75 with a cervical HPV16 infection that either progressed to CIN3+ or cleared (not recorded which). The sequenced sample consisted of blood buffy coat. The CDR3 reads CASRQGRAYEQYF. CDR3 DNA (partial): TGTGCCAGCAGACAGGGGCGCGCCTACGAG.